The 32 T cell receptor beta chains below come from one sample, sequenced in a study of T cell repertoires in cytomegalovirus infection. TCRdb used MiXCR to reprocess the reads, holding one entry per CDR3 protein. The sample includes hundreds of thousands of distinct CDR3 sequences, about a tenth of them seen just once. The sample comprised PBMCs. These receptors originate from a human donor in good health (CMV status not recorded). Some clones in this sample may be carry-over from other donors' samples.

The CDR3 loop reads CASSENRVSYNEQFF. The CDR3, as DNA: TGTGCCAGCAGTGAAAATAGAGTCTCCTACAATGAGCAGTTCTTC. This sequence joins TRBV2 and TRBJ2-1, with no clear D. This CDR3 region has 15 residues. Deletions cut 2 bases from V and 0 bases from J, with 8 bases between. In germline, CDR1 is SNHLY, CDR2 FYNNEI.

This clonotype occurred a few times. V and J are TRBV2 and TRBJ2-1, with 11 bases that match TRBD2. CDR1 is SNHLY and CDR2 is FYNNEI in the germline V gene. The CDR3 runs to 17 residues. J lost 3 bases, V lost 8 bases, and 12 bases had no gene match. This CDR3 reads CASSSSSGGPLYNEQFF. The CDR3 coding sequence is TGTGCCAGCTCATCTTCTAGCGGGGGGCCCCTCTACAATGAGCAGTTCTTC.

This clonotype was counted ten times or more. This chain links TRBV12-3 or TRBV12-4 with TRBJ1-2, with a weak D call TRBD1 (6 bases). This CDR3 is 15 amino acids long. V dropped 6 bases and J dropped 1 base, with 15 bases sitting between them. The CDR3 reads CASSLKQGDNYGYTF. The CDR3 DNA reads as TGTGCCAGCAGCCTGAAACAGGGTGATAACTATGGCTACACCTTC.

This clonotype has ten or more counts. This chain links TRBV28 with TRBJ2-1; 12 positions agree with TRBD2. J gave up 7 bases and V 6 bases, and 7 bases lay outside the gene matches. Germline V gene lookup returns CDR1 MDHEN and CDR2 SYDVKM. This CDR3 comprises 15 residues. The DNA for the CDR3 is TGTGCCAGCAGCCTGAGACTAGCGGGGGAGAATGAGCAGTTCTTC. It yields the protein CASSLRLAGENEQFF.

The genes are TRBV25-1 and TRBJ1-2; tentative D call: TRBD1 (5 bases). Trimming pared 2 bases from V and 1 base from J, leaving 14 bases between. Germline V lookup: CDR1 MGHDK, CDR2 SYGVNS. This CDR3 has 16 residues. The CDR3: CASSEGGMDHNYGYTF. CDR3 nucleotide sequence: TGTGCCAGCAGTGAAGGGGGAATGGATCATAACTATGGCTACACCTTC.

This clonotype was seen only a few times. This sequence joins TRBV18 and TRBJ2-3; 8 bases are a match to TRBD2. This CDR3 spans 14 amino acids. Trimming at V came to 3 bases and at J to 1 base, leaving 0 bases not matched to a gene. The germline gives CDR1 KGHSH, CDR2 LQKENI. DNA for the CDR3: TGTGCCAGCTCACCGACTAGCGGCACAGATACGCAGTATTTT. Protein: CASSPTSGTDTQYF.

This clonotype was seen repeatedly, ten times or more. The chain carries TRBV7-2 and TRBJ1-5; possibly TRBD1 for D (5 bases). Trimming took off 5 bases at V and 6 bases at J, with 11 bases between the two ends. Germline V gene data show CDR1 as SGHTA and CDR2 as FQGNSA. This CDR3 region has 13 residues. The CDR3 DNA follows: TGTGCCAGCAGCCCAGACAGAGGTCAGCCCCAGCATTTT. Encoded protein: CASSPDRGQPQHF.

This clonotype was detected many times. CDR3 sequence: CASSRTSGGTLEQYF. CDR3 DNA sequence: TGTGCCAGCAGCCGTACTAGCGGGGGGACGCTCGAGCAGTACTTC. The chain carries TRBV7-6 and TRBJ2-7; TRBD2 aligns across 12 bases. Unmatched junction bases numbered 8, after V lost 5 bases and J lost 6 bases. CDR3 size: 15 residues. Germline-derived CDR1 and CDR2 are SGHVS and FNYEAQ.

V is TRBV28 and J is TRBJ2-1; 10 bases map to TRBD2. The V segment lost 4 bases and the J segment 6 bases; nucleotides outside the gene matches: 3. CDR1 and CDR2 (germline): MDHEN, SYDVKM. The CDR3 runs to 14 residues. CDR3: CASSWGLALNEQFF. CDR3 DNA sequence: TGTGCCAGCAGTTGGGGACTAGCGCTCAATGAGCAGTTCTTC.

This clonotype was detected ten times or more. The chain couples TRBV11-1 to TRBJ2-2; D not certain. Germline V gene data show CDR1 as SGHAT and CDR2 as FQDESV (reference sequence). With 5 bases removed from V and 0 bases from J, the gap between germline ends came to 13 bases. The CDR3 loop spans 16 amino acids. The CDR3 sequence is CASSLRRFANTGELFF. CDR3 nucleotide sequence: TGTGCCAGCAGCCTTCGGCGGTTCGCGAACACCGGGGAGCTGTTTTTT.

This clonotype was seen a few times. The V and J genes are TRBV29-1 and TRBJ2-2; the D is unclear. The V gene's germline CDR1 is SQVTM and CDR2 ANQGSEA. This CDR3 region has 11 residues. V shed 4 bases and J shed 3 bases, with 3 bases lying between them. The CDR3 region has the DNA TGCAGCGTTGTATACACCGGGGAGCTGTTTTTT. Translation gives CSVVYTGELFF.

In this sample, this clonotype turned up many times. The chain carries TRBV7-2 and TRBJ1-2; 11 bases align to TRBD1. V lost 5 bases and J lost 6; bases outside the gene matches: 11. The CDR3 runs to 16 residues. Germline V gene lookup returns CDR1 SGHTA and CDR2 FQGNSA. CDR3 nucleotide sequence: TGTGCCAGCAGCGCCGGGACAGGGGGAGGTCGGAATGGCTACACCTTC. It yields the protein CASSAGTGGGRNGYTF.

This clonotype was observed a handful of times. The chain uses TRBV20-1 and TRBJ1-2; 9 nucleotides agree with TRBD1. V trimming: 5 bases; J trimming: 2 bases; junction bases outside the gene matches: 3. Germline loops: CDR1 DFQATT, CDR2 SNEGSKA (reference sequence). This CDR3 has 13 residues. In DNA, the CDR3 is TGCAGTGCTGAGGGGACAGGGAACTATGGCTACACCTTC. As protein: CSAEGTGNYGYTF.

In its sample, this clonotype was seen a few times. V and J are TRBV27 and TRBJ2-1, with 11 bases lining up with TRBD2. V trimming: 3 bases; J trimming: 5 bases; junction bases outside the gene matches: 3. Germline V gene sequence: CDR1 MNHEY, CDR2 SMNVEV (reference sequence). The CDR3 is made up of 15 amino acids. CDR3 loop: CASSFLAGGNNEQFF. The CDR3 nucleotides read TGTGCCAGCAGTTTCCTAGCGGGGGGAAACAATGAGCAGTTCTTC.

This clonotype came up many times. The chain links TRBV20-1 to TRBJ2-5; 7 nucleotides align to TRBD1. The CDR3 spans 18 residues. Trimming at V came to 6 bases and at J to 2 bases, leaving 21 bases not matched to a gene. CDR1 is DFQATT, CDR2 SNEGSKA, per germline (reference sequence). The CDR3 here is CSAKTGLRRRLRQETQYF. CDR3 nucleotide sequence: TGCAGTGCCAAGACAGGGCTGAGACGAAGGCTGAGACAAGAGACCCAGTACTTC.

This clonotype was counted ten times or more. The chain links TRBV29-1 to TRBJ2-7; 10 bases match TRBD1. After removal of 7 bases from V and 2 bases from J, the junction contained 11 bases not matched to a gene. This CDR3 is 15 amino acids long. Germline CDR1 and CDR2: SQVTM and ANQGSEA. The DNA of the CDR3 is TGCAGCGCCAATATAGGGACAGGGGTGACCTACGAGCAGTACTTC. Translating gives CSANIGTGVTYEQYF.

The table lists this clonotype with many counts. CDR3 sequence reads: CASSQDLIANYGYTF. The DNA of the CDR3 is TGCGCCAGCAGCCAAGATCTGATAGCGAACTATGGCTACACCTTC. The rearrangement uses TRBV4-3 and TRBJ1-2; D unclear. The CDR3 is 15 residues long. Per germline, CDR1 LGHNA and CDR2 YSLEER. V lost 0 bases and J lost 2, with 10 bases in between.

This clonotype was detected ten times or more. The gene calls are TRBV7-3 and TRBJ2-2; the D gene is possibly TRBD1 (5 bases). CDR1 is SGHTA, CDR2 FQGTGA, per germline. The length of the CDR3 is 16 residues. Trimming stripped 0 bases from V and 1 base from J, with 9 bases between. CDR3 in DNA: TGTGCCAGCAGCTTAACAGGGGTCCTGAACACCGGGGAGCTGTTTTTT. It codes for CASSLTGVLNTGELFF.

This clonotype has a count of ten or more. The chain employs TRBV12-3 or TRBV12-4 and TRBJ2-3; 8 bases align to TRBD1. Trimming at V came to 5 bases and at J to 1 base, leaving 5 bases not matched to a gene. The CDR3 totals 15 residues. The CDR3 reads CASSDGTGGTDTQYF. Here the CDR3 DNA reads TGTGCCAGCAGTGATGGGACAGGAGGCACAGATACGCAGTATTTT.

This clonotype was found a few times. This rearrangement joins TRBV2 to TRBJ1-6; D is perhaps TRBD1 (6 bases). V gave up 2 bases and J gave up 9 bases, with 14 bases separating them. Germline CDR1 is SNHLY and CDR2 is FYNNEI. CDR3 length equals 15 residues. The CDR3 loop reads CASSERSRQASPLHF. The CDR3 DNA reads TGTGCCAGCAGTGAACGAAGCAGACAGGCTTCACCCCTCCACTTT.

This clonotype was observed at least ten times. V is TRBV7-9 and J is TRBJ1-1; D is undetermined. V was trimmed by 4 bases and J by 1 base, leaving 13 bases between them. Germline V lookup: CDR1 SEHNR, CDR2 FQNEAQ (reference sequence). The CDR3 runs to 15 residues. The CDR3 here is CASSSKEGENTEAFF. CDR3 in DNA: TGTGCCAGCAGCTCCAAGGAGGGAGAGAACACTGAAGCTTTCTTT.

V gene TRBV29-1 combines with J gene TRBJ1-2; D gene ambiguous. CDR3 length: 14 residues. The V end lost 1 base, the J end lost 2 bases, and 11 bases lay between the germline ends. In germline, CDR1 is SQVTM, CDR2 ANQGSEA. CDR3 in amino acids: CSVEGSGNNYGYTF. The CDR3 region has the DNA TGCAGCGTTGAAGGATCGGGGAACAACTATGGCTACACCTTC.

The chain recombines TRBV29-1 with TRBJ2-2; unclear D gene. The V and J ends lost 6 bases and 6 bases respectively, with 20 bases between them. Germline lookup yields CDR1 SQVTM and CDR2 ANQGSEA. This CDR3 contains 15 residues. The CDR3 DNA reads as TGCAGCGTGTGGATCCCCAAGCCTCGGTCCGGGGAGCTGTTTTTT. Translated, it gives CSVWIPKPRSGELFF.

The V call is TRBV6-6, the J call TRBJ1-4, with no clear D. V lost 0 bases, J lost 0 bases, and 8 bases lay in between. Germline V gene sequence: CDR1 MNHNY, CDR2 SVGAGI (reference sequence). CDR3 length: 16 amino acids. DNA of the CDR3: TGTGCCAGCAGTTACTCGTCGGGAGCAACTAATGAAAAACTGTTTTTT. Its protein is CASSYSSGATNEKLFF.

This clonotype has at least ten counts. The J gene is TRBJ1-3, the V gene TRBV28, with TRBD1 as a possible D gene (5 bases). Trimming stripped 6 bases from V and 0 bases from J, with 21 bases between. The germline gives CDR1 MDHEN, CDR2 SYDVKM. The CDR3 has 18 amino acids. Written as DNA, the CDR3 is TGTGCCAGCAGCACGACTAGCCGAAAAAGGGGCTCTGGAAACACCATATATTTT. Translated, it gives CASSTTSRKRGSGNTIYF. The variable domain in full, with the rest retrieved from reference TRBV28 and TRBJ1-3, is DVKVTQSSRYLVKRTGEKVFLECVQDMDHENMFWYRQDPGLGLRLIYFSYDVKMKEKGDIPEGYSVSREKKERFSLILESASTNQTSMYLCASSTTSRKRGSGNTIYFGEGSWLTVV.

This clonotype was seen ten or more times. CDR3 residues: CASSPTDTGTQYF. The CDR3 bases are TGTGCCAGCAGCCCGACAGATACTGGGACCCAGTACTTC. This chain joins TRBV11-3 and TRBJ2-5; weak D call: TRBD1 (5 bases). Deletions cut 5 bases from V and 7 bases from J, with 14 bases between. Germline CDR1 is SGHNT and CDR2 is YENEEA. The CDR3 loop spans 13 amino acids.

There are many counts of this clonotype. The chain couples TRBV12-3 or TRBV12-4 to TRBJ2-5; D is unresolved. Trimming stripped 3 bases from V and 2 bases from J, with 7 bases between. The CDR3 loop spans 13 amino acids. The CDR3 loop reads CASSFFEQETQYF. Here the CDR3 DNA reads TGTGCCAGCAGTTTCTTTGAGCAAGAGACCCAGTACTTC.

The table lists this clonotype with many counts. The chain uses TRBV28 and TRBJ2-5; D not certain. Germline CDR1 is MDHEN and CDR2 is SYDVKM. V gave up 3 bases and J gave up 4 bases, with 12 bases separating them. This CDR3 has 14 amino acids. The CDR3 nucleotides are TGTGCCAGCAGTTTTGGTGGGGTAGGAGAGACCCAGTACTTC. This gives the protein CASSFGGVGETQYF.

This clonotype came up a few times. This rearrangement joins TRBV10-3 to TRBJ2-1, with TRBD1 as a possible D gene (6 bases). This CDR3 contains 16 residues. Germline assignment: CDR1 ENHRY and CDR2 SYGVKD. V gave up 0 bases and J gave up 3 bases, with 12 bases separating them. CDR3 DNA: TGTGCCATCAGTGAGTCGGCAAGGACAGACTACAATGAGCAGTTCTTC. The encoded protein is CAISESARTDYNEQFF.

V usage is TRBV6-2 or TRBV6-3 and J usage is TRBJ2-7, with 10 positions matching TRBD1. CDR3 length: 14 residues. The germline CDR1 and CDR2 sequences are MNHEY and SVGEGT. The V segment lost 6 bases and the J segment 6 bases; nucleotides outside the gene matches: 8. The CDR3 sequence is CASRDPGQGSEQYF. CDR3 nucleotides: TGTGCCAGCAGAGATCCGGGACAGGGGAGCGAGCAGTACTTC.

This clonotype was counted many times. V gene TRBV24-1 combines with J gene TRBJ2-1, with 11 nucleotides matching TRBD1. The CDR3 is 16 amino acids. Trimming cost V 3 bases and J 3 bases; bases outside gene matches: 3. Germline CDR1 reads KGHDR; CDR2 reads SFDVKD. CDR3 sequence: CATSDRTGGFYNEQFF. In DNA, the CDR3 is TGTGCCACCAGTGATCGGACAGGGGGCTTCTACAATGAGCAGTTCTTC.

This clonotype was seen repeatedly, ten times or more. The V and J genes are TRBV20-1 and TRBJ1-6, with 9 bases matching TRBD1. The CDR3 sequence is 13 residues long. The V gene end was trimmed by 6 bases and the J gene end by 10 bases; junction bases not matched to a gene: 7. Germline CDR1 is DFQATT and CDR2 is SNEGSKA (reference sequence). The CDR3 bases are TGCAGTGCCGGACAGGGGTATAGATCACCCCTCCACTTT. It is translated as CSAGQGYRSPLHF.